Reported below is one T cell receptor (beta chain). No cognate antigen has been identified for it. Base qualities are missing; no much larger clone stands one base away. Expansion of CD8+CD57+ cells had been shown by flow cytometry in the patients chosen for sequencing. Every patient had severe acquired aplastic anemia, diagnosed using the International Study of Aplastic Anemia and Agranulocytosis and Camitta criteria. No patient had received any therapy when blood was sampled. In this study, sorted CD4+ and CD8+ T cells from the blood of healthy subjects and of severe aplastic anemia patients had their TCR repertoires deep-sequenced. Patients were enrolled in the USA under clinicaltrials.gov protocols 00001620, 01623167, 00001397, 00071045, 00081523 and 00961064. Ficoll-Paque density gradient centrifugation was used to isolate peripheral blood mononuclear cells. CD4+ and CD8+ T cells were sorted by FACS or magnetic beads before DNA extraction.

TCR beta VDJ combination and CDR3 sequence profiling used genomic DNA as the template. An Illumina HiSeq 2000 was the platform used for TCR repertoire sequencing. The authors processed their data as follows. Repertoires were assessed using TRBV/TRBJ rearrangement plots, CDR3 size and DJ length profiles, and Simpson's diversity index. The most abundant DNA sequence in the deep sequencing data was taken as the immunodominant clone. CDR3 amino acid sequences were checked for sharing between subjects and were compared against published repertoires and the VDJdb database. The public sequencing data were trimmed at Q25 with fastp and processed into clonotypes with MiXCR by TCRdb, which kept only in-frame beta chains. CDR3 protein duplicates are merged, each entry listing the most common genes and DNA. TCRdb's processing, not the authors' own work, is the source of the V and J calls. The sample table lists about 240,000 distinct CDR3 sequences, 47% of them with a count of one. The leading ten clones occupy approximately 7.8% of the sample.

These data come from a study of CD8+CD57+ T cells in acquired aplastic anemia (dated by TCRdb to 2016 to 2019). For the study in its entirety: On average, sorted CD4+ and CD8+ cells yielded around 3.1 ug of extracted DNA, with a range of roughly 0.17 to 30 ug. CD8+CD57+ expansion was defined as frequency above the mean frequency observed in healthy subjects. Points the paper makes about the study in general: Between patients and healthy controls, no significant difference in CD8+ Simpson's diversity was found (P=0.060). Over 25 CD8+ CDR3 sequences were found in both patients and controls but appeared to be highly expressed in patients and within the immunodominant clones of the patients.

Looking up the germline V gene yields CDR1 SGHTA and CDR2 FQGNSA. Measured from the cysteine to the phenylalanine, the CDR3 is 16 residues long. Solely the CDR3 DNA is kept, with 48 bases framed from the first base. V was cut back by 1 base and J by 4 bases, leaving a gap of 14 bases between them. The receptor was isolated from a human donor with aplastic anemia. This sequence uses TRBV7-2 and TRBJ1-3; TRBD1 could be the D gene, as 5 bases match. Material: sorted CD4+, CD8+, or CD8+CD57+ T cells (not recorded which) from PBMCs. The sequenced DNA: TGTGCCAGCAGCTTAGGAGGGACTCGAGGCGGAAACACCATATATTTT. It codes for CASSLGGTRGGNTIYF.